What follows are 16 T cell receptor beta chains derived from one specimen sequenced in a study of beta chain features in type 1 diabetes. Reverse transcription of all isolated RNA meant that expressed TCRB transcripts were sequenced. Assay: immunoSEQ multiplex PCR; the TCRdb copy retains only in-frame clones and omits some. This sample has some 360,000 clones, with around 20% found just once. Sequenced input: naive CD4+ T cells from blood. All receptors come from a woman aged 18-29 years in good health.

Only a few counts were recorded for this clone. The rearrangement uses TRBV29-1 and TRBJ1-1, with a weak D call TRBD1 (5 bases). In germline, CDR1 is SQVTM, CDR2 ANQGSEA. The CDR3 totals 14 residues. V gave up 8 bases and J gave up 1 base, with 17 bases separating them. For the CDR3, the DNA is TGCAGCCATAAGGGGCCCTCCTCGAACACTGAAGCTTTCTTT. It translates to CSHKGPSSNTEAFF.

This clone was seen a handful of times. This chain connects TRBV6-1 to TRBJ2-5, with D perhaps TRBD1 (5 bases). The CDR3 is 12 amino acids. Per the germline V gene, CDR1 is MNHNS and CDR2 is SASEGT. The germline V and J ends were trimmed by 7 bases and 3 bases, with 9 bases remaining between them. For the CDR3, the DNA is TGTGCCAGCACAATAGGGGAAGAGACCCAGTACTTC. Translated, it gives CASTIGEETQYF.

The genes are TRBV10-3 and TRBJ2-1; 10 bases line up with TRBD2. Per germline, CDR1 ENHRY and CDR2 SYGVKD. CDR3 length equals 18 residues. V lost 6 bases to trimming and J lost 6 bases; unmatched junction nucleotides: 17. The CDR3 loop is CAIRMSSGRTSAPNEQFF. The CDR3 DNA reads TGTGCCATCAGGATGAGTAGCGGGAGGACTTCTGCCCCCAATGAGCAGTTCTTC.

This chain links TRBV7-9 with TRBJ2-1; 11 bases are a match to TRBD2. This CDR3 comprises 16 residues. CDR1 is SEHNR, CDR2 FQNEAQ, per germline (reference sequence). V lost 5 bases and J lost 4; bases outside the gene matches: 7. CDR3 DNA: TGTGCCAGCAGCGTACTAGCGGGAGCTGCTTACAATGAGCAGTTCTTC. This sequence encodes CASSVLAGAAYNEQFF.

There are a few counts of this clone. This sample includes further DNA sequences coding for the same CDR3. The rearrangement joins TRBV18 to TRBJ1-1; perhaps TRBD1 as D (6 bases). Germline CDR1 KGHSH, CDR2 LQKENI. This CDR3 region has 13 residues. Trimming shortened V by 6 bases and J by 3 bases, and 11 bases separated the two germline ends. DNA for the CDR3: TGTGCCAGCTCTCTTAACAGGGACACTGAAGCTTTCTTT. Its translation is CASSLNRDTEAFF.

This chain joins TRBV2 and TRBJ2-5, with D tentatively TRBD1 (6 bases). The V gene's germline CDR1 is SNHLY and CDR2 FYNNEI. Trimming removed 7 bases at V and 4 bases at J, with 16 bases between. The CDR3 contains 14 residues. CDR3 sequence (DNA): TGTGCCAGCAATGCGGACAGTTATCCAGAGACCCAGTACTTC. Translating it yields CASNADSYPETQYF.

The chain carries TRBV19 and TRBJ1-1; tentative D call: TRBD1 (5 bases). The CDR3 is made up of 14 amino acids. CDR1 is LNHDA, CDR2 SQIVND, per germline (reference sequence). Trimming pared 5 bases from V and 1 base from J, leaving 11 bases between. The CDR3 protein is CASSVGTWNTEAFF. The CDR3 DNA reads as TGTGCCAGTAGTGTGGGGACTTGGAACACTGAAGCTTTCTTT.

The rearrangement links TRBV30 to TRBJ2-2; D call uncertain. Per germline, CDR1 GTSNPN and CDR2 SVGIG (reference sequence). This CDR3 is built from 12 residues. Trimming took 3 bases from V and 10 from J, leaving 12 bases between them. The CDR3 coding sequence is TGTGCCTGGAGCGCTAGTGGCGAGGAGCTGTTTTTT. Its translation: CAWSASGEELFF.

This clone turned up a few times. The V and J genes are TRBV9 and TRBJ2-2; D call uncertain. Trimming shortened V by 1 base and J by 6 bases, and 10 bases separated the two germline ends. The germline gives CDR1 SGDLS, CDR2 YYNGEE. The CDR3 contains 14 residues. The CDR3 bases are TGTGCCAGCAGCGTACGGAACCGGGCCGGGGAGCTGTTTTTT. Translation gives CASSVRNRAGELFF.

This rearrangement joins TRBV9 to TRBJ2-7; 7 bases line up with TRBD1. With 4 bases clipped from V and 4 bases from J, the junction kept 11 bases outside the gene matches. The V gene's germline CDR1 is SGDLS and CDR2 YYNGEE. CDR3 length: 15 amino acids. The CDR3, as DNA: TGTGCCAGCAGCCCCTACTCGGGACAGAATTACGAGCAGTACTTC. Protein product: CASSPYSGQNYEQYF.

This clone has just one count. The J gene is TRBJ1-4, the V gene TRBV5-1; TRBD1 aligns across 10 bases. This CDR3 is built from 14 residues. Germline V gives CDR1 SGHRS, CDR2 YFSETQ. Trimming cost V 4 bases and J 7 bases; bases outside gene matches: 4. The CDR3 region has the DNA TGCGCCAGCAGCGGGGGACAGGGGATTGAAAAACTGTTTTTT. Encoded protein: CASSGGQGIEKLFF. Based on the CDR3 plus reference TRBV5-1 and TRBJ1-4, the full variable domain is KAGVTQTPRYLIKTRGQQVTLSCSPISGHRSVSWYQQTPGQGLQFLFEYFSETQRNKGNFPGRFSGRQFSNSRSEMNVSTLELGDSALYLCASSGGQGIEKLFFGSGTQLSVL.

This clone was counted between two and nine times. This chain joins TRBV7-2 and TRBJ2-7, with 7 bases lining up with TRBD2. The junction had 12 bases not matched to a gene; V was cut back by 2 bases and J by 5 bases. CDR1 and CDR2 (germline): SGHTA, FQGNSA. The CDR3 length is 16 residues. Written as DNA, the CDR3 is TGTGCCAGCAGCTTAAGACGGGGGGAGGGAGTTAACGAGCAGTACTTC. It codes for CASSLRRGEGVNEQYF.

This sequence joins TRBV5-1 and TRBJ2-3; TRBD2 aligns across 9 bases. V dropped 5 bases and J dropped 2; count of bases not matched to a gene: 9. Germline CDR1 and CDR2: SGHRS and YFSETQ. The CDR3 extends over 16 amino acids. CDR3 loop: CASRPSSGTYTDTQYF. DNA of the CDR3: TGCGCCAGCAGACCCTCTAGCGGGACGTACACAGATACGCAGTATTTT.

The chain uses TRBV5-4 and TRBJ2-1; D not certain. The V end was cut by 0 bases, the J end by 10 bases, with 11 bases between. Germline V gene data show CDR1 as SGHNT and CDR2 as YYREEE (reference sequence). The CDR3 runs 13 residues. CDR3 nucleotides: TGTGCCAGCAGCTTGGGCGAGATCCGAGAGCAGTTCTTC. Its protein product is CASSLGEIREQFF.

The chain carries TRBV4-3 and TRBJ2-5, with 13 bases matching TRBD2. This CDR3 has 16 residues. In germline, CDR1 is LGHNA, CDR2 YSLEER. V dropped 3 bases and J dropped 4; count of bases not matched to a gene: 5. CDR3 loop: CASSHRLAGGLETQYF. CDR3 nucleotides: TGCGCCAGCAGCCACCGACTAGCGGGGGGTCTAGAGACCCAGTACTTC.

This clone was recorded a few times. This chain connects TRBV2 to TRBJ1-1; 7 positions agree with TRBD1. Germline V CDR1 and CDR2: SNHLY, FYNNEI. This CDR3 has 11 amino acids. Trimming took 8 bases from V and 7 from J; bases not matched to a gene: 4. CDR3 region: CASRGTVEAFF. In nucleotides, the CDR3 is TGTGCCAGCCGCGGGACAGTTGAAGCTTTCTTT.